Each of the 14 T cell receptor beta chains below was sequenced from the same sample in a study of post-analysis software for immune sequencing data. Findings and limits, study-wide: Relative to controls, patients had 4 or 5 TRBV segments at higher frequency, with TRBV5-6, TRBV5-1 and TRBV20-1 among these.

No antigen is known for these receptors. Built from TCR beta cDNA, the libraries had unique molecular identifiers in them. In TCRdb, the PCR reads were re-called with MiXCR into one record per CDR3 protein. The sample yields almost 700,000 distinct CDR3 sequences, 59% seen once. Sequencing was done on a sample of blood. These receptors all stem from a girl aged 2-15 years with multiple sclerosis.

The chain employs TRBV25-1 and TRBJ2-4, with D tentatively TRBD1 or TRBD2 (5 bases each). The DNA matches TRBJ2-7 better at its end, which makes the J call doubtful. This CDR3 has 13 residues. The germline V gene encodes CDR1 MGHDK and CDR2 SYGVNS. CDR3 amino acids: CASSDLGTSEQYF. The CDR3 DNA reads TGTGCCAGCAGTGATTTGGGGACCTCCGAGCAGTACTTC.

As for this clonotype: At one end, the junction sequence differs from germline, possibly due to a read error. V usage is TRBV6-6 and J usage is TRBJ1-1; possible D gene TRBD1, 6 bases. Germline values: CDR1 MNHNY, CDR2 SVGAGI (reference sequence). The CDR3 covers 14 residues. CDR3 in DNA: TGTGCCAGCTACCCCGGGACAAGGAACCCTGAAGCTTTCTTT. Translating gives CASYPGTRNPEAFF.

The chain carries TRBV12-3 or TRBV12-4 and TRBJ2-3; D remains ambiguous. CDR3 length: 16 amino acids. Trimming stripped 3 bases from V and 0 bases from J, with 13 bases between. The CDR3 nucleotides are TGTGCCAGCAGTTTTGCGGACGTCCCTAGCACAGATACGCAGTATTTT. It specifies CASSFADVPSTDTQYF.

The CDR3 DNA is TGTGCCAGCAGCCCCGGGACAGGGTTCTATGAGCAGTTCTTC. This codes for CASSPGTGFYEQFF. The V and J genes are TRBV7-3 and TRBJ2-1; TRBD1 agrees at 9 bases. The CDR3 loop spans 14 amino acids. Unmatched junction bases numbered 7, after V lost 5 bases and J lost 8 bases. Germline-derived CDR1 and CDR2 are SGHTA and FQGTGA.

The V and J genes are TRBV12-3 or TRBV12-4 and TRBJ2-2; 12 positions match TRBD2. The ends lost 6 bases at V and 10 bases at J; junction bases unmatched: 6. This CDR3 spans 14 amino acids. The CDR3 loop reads CASRPSGGAVELFF. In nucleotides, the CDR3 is TGTGCCAGCAGGCCTAGCGGGGGGGCCGTGGAGCTGTTTTTT.

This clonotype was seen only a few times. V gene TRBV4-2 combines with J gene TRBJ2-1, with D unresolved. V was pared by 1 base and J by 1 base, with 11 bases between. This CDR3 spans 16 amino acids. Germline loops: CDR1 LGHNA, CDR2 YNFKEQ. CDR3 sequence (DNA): TGTGCCAGCAGCCAAGTAAGAAAAGGGTCCTACAATGAGCAGTTCTTC. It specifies CASSQVRKGSYNEQFF.

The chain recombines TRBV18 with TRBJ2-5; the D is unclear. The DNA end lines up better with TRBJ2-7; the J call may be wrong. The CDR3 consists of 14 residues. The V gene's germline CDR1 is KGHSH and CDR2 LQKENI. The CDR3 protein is CASSPGGRAGEQYF. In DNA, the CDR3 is TGTGCCAGCTCACCTGGTGGAAGAGCCGGCGAGCAGTACTTC.

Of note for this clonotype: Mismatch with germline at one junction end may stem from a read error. The CDR3 spells CASSLTDRGEVYGHTF. The CDR3 bases are TGTGCCAGCAGCTTAACGGACAGGGGCGAGGTCTATGGCCACACCTTC. J is TRBJ1-2 and V is TRBV7-9; TRBD1 matches at 9 bases. This CDR3 has 16 residues. Germline CDR1 and CDR2: SEHNR and FQNEAQ (reference sequence).

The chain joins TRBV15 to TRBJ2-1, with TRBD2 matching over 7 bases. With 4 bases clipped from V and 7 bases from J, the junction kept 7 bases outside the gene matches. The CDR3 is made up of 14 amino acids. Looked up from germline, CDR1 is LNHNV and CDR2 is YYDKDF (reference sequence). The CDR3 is CATSKAGRANEQFF. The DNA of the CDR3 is TGTGCCACCAGCAAGGCAGGGAGGGCGAATGAGCAGTTCTTC.

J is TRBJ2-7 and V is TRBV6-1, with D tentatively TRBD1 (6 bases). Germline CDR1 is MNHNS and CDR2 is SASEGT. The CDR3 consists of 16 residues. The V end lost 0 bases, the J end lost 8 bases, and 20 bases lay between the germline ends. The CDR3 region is CASSEAQGTTRLQQYF. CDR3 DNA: TGTGCCAGCAGTGAAGCCCAGGGGACGACAAGGCTTCAGCAGTACTTC.

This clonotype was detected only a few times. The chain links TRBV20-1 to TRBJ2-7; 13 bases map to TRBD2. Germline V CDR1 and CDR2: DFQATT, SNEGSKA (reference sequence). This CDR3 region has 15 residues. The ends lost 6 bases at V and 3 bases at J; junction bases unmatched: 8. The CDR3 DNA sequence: TGCAGTGCAAACCGTCGGACTAGCGGGAGCTACGAGCAGTACTTC. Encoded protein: CSANRRTSGSYEQYF.

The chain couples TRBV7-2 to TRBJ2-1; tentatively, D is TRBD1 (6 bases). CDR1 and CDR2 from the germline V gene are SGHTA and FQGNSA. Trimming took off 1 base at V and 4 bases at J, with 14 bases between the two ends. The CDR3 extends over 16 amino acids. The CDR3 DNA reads TGTGCCAGCAGCTTAGATCCGGACAGCCGATACAATGAGCAGTTCTTC. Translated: CASSLDPDSRYNEQFF.

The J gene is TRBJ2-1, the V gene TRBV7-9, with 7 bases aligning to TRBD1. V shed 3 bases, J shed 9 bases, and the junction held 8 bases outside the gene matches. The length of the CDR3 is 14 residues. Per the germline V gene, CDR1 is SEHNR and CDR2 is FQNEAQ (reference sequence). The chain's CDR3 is CASSLTGIGGEQFF. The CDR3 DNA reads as TGTGCCAGCAGCTTGACAGGGATTGGGGGTGAGCAGTTCTTC.

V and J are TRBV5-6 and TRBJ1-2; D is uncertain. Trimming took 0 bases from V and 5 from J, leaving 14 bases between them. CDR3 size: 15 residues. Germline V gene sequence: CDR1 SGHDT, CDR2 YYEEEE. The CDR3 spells CASSLGPGSSYGYTF. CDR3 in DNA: TGTGCCAGCAGCTTGGGCCCGGGGTCGTCTTATGGCTACACCTTC.